The sequence of this TCR beta chain was determined in a study of cytomegalovirus exposure and HLA in healthy donors. It was healthy bone marrow donors who served as donors. PCR primers comprised 60 Vbeta and 13 Jbeta primers. The data were produced by immunoSEQ multiplex PCR, yet TCRdb's version contains in-frame clones alone and is incomplete. The sample holds around 200,000 clones, roughly 85% seen once. Germline CDR1 SGHKS, CDR2 YYEKEE (reference sequence). The CDR3 loop spans 15 amino acids. Trimming stripped 3 bases from V and 3 bases from J, with 10 bases between. The V gene is TRBV5-5, the J gene TRBJ1-6; D not certain. Sequences were obtained from PBMCs. This TCR came from a woman younger than 45 in good health and CMV-seropositive. CDR3 loop: CASSSGWNYNSPLHF. The DNA of the CDR3 is TGTGCCAGCAGCTCAGGCTGGAACTATAATTCACCCCTCCACTTT.